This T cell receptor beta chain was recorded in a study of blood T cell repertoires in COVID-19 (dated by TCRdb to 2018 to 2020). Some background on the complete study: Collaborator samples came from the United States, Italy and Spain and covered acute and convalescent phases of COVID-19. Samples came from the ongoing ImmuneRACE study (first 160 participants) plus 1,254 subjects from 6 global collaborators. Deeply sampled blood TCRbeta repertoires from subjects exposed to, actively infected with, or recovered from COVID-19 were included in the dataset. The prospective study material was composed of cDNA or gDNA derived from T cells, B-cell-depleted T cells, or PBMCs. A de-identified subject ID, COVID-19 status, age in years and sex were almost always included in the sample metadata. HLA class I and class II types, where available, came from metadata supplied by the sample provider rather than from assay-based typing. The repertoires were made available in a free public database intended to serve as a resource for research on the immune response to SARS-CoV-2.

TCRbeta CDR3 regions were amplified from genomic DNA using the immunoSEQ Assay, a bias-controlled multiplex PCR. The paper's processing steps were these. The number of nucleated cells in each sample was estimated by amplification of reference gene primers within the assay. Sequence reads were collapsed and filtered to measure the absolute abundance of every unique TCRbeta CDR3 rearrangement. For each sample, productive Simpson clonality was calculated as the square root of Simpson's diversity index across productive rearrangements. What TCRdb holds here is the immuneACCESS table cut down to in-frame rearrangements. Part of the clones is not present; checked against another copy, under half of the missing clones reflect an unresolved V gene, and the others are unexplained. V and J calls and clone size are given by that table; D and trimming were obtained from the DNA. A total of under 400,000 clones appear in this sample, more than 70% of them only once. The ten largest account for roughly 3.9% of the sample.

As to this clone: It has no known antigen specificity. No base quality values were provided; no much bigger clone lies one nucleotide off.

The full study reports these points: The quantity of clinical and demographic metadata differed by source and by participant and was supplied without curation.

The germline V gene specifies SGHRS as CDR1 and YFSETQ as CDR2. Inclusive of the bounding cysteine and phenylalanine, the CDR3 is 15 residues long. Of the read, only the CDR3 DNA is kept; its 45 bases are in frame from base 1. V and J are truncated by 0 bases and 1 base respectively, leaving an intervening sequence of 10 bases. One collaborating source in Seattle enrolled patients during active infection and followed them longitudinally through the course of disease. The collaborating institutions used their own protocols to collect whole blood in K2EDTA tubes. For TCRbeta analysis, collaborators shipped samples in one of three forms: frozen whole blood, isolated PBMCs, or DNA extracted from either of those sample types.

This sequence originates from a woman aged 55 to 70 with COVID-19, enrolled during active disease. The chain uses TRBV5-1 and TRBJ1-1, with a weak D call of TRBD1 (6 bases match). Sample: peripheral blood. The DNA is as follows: TGCGCCAGCAGCTTGGCAGGGGCCCCGAACACTGAAGCTTTCTTT. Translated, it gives CASSLAGAPNTEAFF.